Listed below are T cell receptor beta chains from one sample, sequenced in a study of blood T cells in healthy people across ages. TCRdb passed the 5' RACE reads through MiXCR, listing each CDR3 protein once. Of some 790,000 distinct CDR3 sequences listed, around 26% are singletons. The sequencing input was blood. These receptors were taken from a woman of 80 years or more in good health. CDR3s leave out the opening cysteine and the closing phenylalanine or tryptophan.

len: 8
j_gene: TRBJ2-1
v_gene: TRBV20-1
CDR3aa: SATWNEQF

len: 14
j_gene: TRBJ2-7
v_gene: TRBV13
CDR3aa: ASSLAERGVSYEQY

len: 13
j_gene: TRBJ2-3
v_gene: TRBV20-1
CDR3aa: SARDQKGVTDTQY

len: 13
j_gene: TRBJ2-3
v_gene: TRBV20-1
CDR3aa: SAREREQGTDTQY

len: 13
j_gene: TRBJ2-3
v_gene: TRBV5-1
CDR3aa: ASRKAGQSGDTQY

len: 16
j_gene: TRBJ1-6
v_gene: TRBV2
CDR3aa: ASSEMVWAAREGSPLH

len: 13
j_gene: TRBJ1-2
v_gene: TRBV4-1
CDR3aa: ASSQVVALRYGYT

len: 15
j_gene: TRBJ2-2
v_gene: TRBV20-1
CDR3aa: SARDLGTSQNTGELF

len: 13
j_gene: TRBJ2-1
v_gene: TRBV6-1
CDR3aa: ASSDRQGTYNEQF

len: 12
j_gene: TRBJ2-2
v_gene: TRBV12-3/TRBV12-4
CDR3aa: ASSLNSGGGELF

len: 13
j_gene: TRBJ2-7
v_gene: TRBV2
CDR3aa: ASTLRTLSSYEQY

len: 11
j_gene: TRBJ1-5
v_gene: TRBV18
CDR3aa: ASSRTGAQPQH

len: 14
j_gene: TRBJ2-5
v_gene: TRBV30
CDR3aa: AWSVRASGAGETQY